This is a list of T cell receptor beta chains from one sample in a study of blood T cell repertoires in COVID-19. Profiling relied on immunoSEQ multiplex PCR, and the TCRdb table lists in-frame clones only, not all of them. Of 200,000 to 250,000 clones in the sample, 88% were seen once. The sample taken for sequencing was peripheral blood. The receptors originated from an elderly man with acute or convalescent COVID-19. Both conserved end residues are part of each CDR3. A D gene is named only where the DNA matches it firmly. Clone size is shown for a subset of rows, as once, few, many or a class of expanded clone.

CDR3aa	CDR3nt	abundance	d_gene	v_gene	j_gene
CASSMRTGDGYTF	TGTGCCAGCAGTATGCGGACAGGGGATGGCTACACCTTC	-	TRBD1	TRBV6-5	TRBJ1-2
CATAQGGGSYEQYF	TGTGCCACCGCGCAGGGGGGTGGATCCTACGAGCAGTACTTC	-	-	TRBV19	TRBJ2-7
CASSVGQVPNTEAFF	TGTGCCAGCTCAGTAGGACAGGTTCCGAACACTGAAGCTTTCTTT	-	TRBD1	TRBV18	TRBJ1-1
CASRLQGSNQPQHF	TGTGCCAGCAGGTTACAGGGGAGCAATCAGCCCCAGCATTTT	-	TRBD1	TRBV28	TRBJ1-5
CASTEGRLNQPQHF	TGTGCCAGCACCGAGGGAAGGCTCAATCAGCCCCAGCATTTT	once	-	TRBV6-5	TRBJ1-5
CASSLWDRRNTEAFF	TGTGCCAGCAGCCTATGGGACAGAAGGAACACTGAAGCTTTCTTT	-	TRBD1	TRBV7-9	TRBJ1-1
CASTESGEYEQYF	TGTGCCAGCACCGAGAGTGGGGAGTACGAGCAGTACTTC	once	-	TRBV6-6	TRBJ2-7
CASSLQGSPLHF	TGCGCCAGCTCCCTCCAGGGCTCACCCCTCCACTTT	-	-	TRBV5-1	TRBJ1-6
CASSLSPLANYGYTF	TGTGCCAGCAGCTTAAGCCCCCTAGCTAACTATGGCTACACCTTC	-	-	TRBV5-4	TRBJ1-2
CASSSPRGQGTIDGYTF	TGTGCCAGCAGTTCACCGCGAGGACAGGGGACGATTGATGGCTACACCTTC	few	TRBD1	TRBV28	TRBJ1-2
CASSLRQSRIDEQYF	TGCGCCAGCAGCCTAAGACAATCCCGTATCGACGAGCAGTACTTC	few	-	TRBV5-1	TRBJ2-7
CASSRQGNQPQHF	TGTGCCAGCAGTAGACAGGGTAATCAGCCCCAGCATTTT	few	TRBD1	TRBV28	TRBJ1-5
CASSSDRVGTDTQYF	TGCGCCAGCAGCTCAGACAGGGTAGGCACAGATACGCAGTATTTT	-	TRBD1	TRBV5-1	TRBJ2-3
CASSYSGTGGRQYF	TGTGCCAGCAGTTACTCGGGGACAGGGGGACGGCAGTACTTC	-	TRBD1	TRBV6-5	TRBJ2-7
CSVDFWTARNPAEAFF	TGCAGCGTTGATTTCTGGACAGCTCGTAATCCAGCTGAAGCTTTCTTT	once	-	TRBV29-1	TRBJ1-1
CATSRDAGTGFYEQYF	TGTGCCACCAGCAGAGATGCAGGGACAGGGTTCTACGAGCAGTACTTC	-	TRBD1	TRBV15	TRBJ2-7
CASNLQGFQETQYF	TGTGCCAGCAATTTACAGGGATTTCAAGAGACCCAGTACTTC	-	-	TRBV2	TRBJ2-5
CASRTSGSGPPQVNEQFF	TGTGCCAGCAGGACTAGCGGGAGTGGGCCCCCCCAAGTGAATGAGCAGTTCTTC	-	TRBD2	TRBV28	TRBJ2-1
CASSKALSRPAANTGELFF	TGTGCCAGCAGCAAAGCGCTTAGTCGACCAGCGGCGAACACCGGGGAGCTGTTTTTT	-	-	TRBV21-1	TRBJ2-2
CASSPGQVSSYEQYF	TGTGCCAGCAGCCCAGGACAGGTTAGCTCCTACGAGCAGTACTTC	-	TRBD1	TRBV11-2	TRBJ2-7
CASSQVRQGGNTEAFF	TGCGCCAGCAGCCAAGTTCGACAGGGAGGTAACACTGAAGCTTTCTTT	-	TRBD1	TRBV4-1	TRBJ1-1
CASSKALNTGELFF	TGTGCCAGCAGCAAAGCACTCAACACCGGGGAGCTGTTTTTT	-	-	TRBV21-1	TRBJ2-2
CASSLIRGGTEQFF	TGTGCCAGCAGCCTTATCCGGGGAGGGACCGAGCAGTTCTTC	once	TRBD2	TRBV14	TRBJ2-1
CASSENRGANYGYTF	TGTGCCAGCAGTGAAAACAGGGGAGCTAACTATGGCTACACCTTC	-	TRBD1	TRBV25-1	TRBJ1-2
CASSTISQAPNSPLHF	TGTGCCAGCAGCACCATATCCCAGGCCCCAAATTCACCCCTCCACTTT	-	-	TRBV5-5	TRBJ1-6
CASSELAGGYTF	TGTGCCAGCAGTGAATTGGCGGGAGGCTACACCTTC	-	-	TRBV25-1	TRBJ1-2
CASSPLGGLEETQYF	TGTGCCAGCAGCCCTTTGGGGGGGTTGGAAGAGACCCAGTACTTC	-	TRBD2	TRBV7-2	TRBJ2-5
CASSKTGDGNQPQHF	TGTGCCAGTAGCAAAACAGGGGACGGGAATCAGCCCCAGCATTTT	once	TRBD1	TRBV19	TRBJ1-5
CASRSQGLNKFF	TGTGCCAGTCGATCTCAGGGCTTAAACAAGTTCTTC	-	-	TRBV19	TRBJ2-1
CASSQDLRGGYNEQFF	TGTGCCAGCAGCCAAGACTTGCGGGGGGGCTACAATGAGCAGTTCTTC	-	TRBD2	TRBV3-1/TRBV3-2	TRBJ2-1
CASSPTGTVGQNEQFF	TGCGCCAGCAGCCCCACCGGGACAGTGGGACAAAATGAGCAGTTCTTC	-	TRBD1	TRBV5-1	TRBJ2-1
CASSVEAGFHNEQFF	TGTGCCAGCAGCGTAGAGGCAGGGTTTCACAATGAGCAGTTCTTC	-	-	TRBV9	TRBJ2-1
CASSSQPQGAQAFF	TGTGCCAGCAGCTCGCAGCCACAGGGGGCGCAGGCTTTCTTT	-	TRBD1	TRBV7-3	TRBJ1-1
CASSYPDGPKNTEAFF	TGTGCCAGCAGTTACCCCGATGGGCCAAAGAACACTGAAGCTTTCTTT	-	-	TRBV6-2/TRBV6-3	TRBJ1-1
CASSQDGGRNSPLHF	TGCGCCAGCAGCCAAGATGGTGGGAGAAATTCACCCCTCCACTTT	-	-	TRBV4-3	TRBJ1-6
CASSSYSGQFNYGYTF	TGTGCCAGCAGTTCCTATTCGGGACAGTTCAACTATGGCTACACCTTC	-	TRBD1	TRBV6-5	TRBJ1-2
CASSNPTGAKETQYF	TGTGCCAGCAGTAACCCTACAGGGGCAAAAGAGACCCAGTACTTC	-	TRBD1	TRBV25-1	TRBJ2-5
CASSWRRRAEAFF	TGTGCCAGCAGCTGGCGGCGTCGGGCTGAAGCTTTCTTT	-	-	TRBV5-8	TRBJ1-1
CSVTASRDRAGYTF	TGCAGCGTTACCGCCTCCCGAGACAGGGCTGGCTACACCTTC	-	TRBD1	TRBV29-1	TRBJ1-2
CASSVGAGGPNEQFF	TGTGCCAGCAGCGTAGGAGCGGGAGGGCCCAATGAGCAGTTCTTC	-	TRBD2	TRBV9	TRBJ2-1
CASSQDRGRINEKLFF	TGTGCCAGCAGCCAAGATCGGGGGAGAATCAATGAAAAACTGTTTTTT	-	-	TRBV14	TRBJ1-4
CASSQDEASLGEQYF	TGTGCCAGCAGCCAAGATGAGGCTAGTCTGGGCGAGCAGTACTTC	-	-	TRBV4-2	TRBJ2-7
CASSFSGGSGNTIYF	TGTGCCAGCAGCTTCTCAGGGGGCTCTGGAAACACCATATATTTT	once	TRBD1	TRBV7-2	TRBJ1-3
CASSQDSWNEQFF	TGCGCCAGCAGCCAAGATAGTTGGAATGAGCAGTTCTTC	-	-	TRBV4-1	TRBJ2-1
CSVAGTGLAGPYEQYF	TGCAGCGTTGCCGGAACGGGACTAGCGGGTCCCTACGAGCAGTACTTC	once	TRBD2	TRBV29-1	TRBJ2-7